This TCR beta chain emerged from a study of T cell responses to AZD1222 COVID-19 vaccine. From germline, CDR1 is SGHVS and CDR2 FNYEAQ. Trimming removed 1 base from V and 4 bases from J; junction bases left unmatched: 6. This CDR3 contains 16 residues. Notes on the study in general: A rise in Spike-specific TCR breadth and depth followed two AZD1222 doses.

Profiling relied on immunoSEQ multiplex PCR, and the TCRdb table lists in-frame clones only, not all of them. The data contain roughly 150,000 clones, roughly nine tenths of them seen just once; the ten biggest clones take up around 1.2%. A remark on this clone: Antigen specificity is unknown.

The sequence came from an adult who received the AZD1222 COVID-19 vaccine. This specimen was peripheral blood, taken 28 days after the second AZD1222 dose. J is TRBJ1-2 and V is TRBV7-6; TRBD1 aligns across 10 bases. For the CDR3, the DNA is TGTGCCAGCAGCTTAGAGGGGACAGGGGCTCGCTATGGCTACACCTTC. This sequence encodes CASSLEGTGARYGYTF.